The rows below give T cell receptor beta chains drawn from one sample of a study of PD-L1 blockade in urothelial cancer. Profiling relied on immunoSEQ multiplex PCR, and the TCRdb table lists in-frame clones only, not all of them. The repertoire holds fewer than 130,000 clones, with around 85% as singletons. This sample comprised PBMCs, obtained around atezolizumab (anti-PD-L1) treatment. The receptors here all came from a man aged 50-60 years with urothelial cancer. The CDR3 runs from the conserved cysteine through the conserved F or W. A D gene is named only where the DNA matches it firmly. Clone size is given for some rows only: seen once, a few or many times, or a class if the clone is expanded.

abundance: .; v_gene: TRBV4-2; len: 13; d_gene: TRBD1; j_gene: TRBJ1-2; CDR3aa: CASSPETGLGYTF; CDR3nt: TGTGCCAGCAGCCCAGAGACAGGGCTAGGCTACACCTTC
abundance: .; v_gene: TRBV5-1; len: 16; d_gene: .; j_gene: TRBJ1-6; CDR3aa: CASSLTGNLGSSPLHF; CDR3nt: TGCGCCAGCAGCTTGACAGGCAATCTCGGTAGTTCACCCCTCCACTTT
abundance: .; v_gene: TRBV10-1; len: 18; d_gene: TRBD1; j_gene: TRBJ2-4; CDR3aa: CASSPKRQGAESKNIQYF; CDR3nt: TGCGCCAGCAGTCCAAAACGACAGGGGGCTGAGTCCAAAAACATTCAGTACTTC
abundance: .; v_gene: TRBV6-1; len: 16; d_gene: .; j_gene: TRBJ1-3; CDR3aa: CASSERPVQSGNTIYF; CDR3nt: TGTGCCAGCAGTGAAAGGCCAGTACAGTCTGGAAACACCATATATTTT
abundance: .; v_gene: TRBV19; len: 13; d_gene: .; j_gene: TRBJ2-1; CDR3aa: CASSQQGYNEQFF; CDR3nt: TGTGCCAGTAGCCAACAGGGATACAATGAGCAGTTCTTC
abundance: once; v_gene: TRBV5-6; len: 13; d_gene: .; j_gene: TRBJ2-7; CDR3aa: CASGTGTNYEQYF; CDR3nt: TGTGCCAGTGGCACCGGGACAAACTACGAGCAGTACTTC
abundance: few; v_gene: TRBV5-6; len: 19; d_gene: TRBD2; j_gene: TRBJ2-6; CDR3aa: CASSLDLTSFSSGANVLTF; CDR3nt: TGTGCCAGCAGCCTGGACTTGACTAGCTTCAGCTCTGGGGCCAACGTCCTGACTTTC
abundance: .; v_gene: TRBV19; len: 16; d_gene: TRBD1; j_gene: TRBJ1-5; CDR3aa: CASSTTGVLSNQPQHF; CDR3nt: TGTGCCAGTAGTACCACAGGGGTTCTTAGCAATCAGCCCCAGCATTTT
abundance: once; v_gene: TRBV12-1; len: 15; d_gene: .; j_gene: TRBJ2-1; CDR3aa: CASSCRGFGSNEQFF; CDR3nt: TGTGCCAGCAGCTGCCGGGGCTTCGGGAGCAATGAGCAGTTCTTC
abundance: .; v_gene: TRBV19; len: 12; d_gene: TRBD1; j_gene: TRBJ1-1; CDR3aa: CASSIRDREAFF; CDR3nt: TGTGCCAGTAGTATCCGGGACAGAGAAGCTTTCTTT
abundance: .; v_gene: TRBV7-8; len: 12; d_gene: .; j_gene: TRBJ2-3; CDR3aa: CASSLVLYTQYF; CDR3nt: TGTGCCAGCAGCTTAGTTCTGTATACGCAGTATTTT
abundance: .; v_gene: TRBV6-1; len: 17; d_gene: .; j_gene: TRBJ1-6; CDR3aa: CASSGRGAPSYNSPLHF; CDR3nt: TGTGCCAGCAGTGGTCGGGGGGCCCCATCCTATAATTCACCCCTCCACTTT
abundance: .; v_gene: TRBV9; len: 19; d_gene: TRBD1; j_gene: TRBJ1-2; CDR3aa: CASSVSQAGGQELNYGYTF; CDR3nt: TGTGCCAGCAGCGTTTCCCAAGCGGGGGGACAGGAACTTAACTATGGCTACACCTTC
abundance: .; v_gene: TRBV30; len: 15; d_gene: .; j_gene: TRBJ2-1; CDR3aa: CAWAPTRFPYNEQFF; CDR3nt: TGTGCCTGGGCCCCCACTAGGTTCCCCTACAATGAGCAGTTCTTC
abundance: .; v_gene: TRBV14; len: 13; d_gene: .; j_gene: TRBJ2-2; CDR3aa: CASSHWPGGELFF; CDR3nt: TGTGCCAGCAGCCATTGGCCGGGCGGGGAGCTGTTTTTT
abundance: .; v_gene: TRBV5-1; len: 16; d_gene: .; j_gene: TRBJ1-1; CDR3aa: CASSSSGVQWNTEAFF; CDR3nt: TGCGCCAGCAGCTCGTCCGGGGTCCAGTGGAACACTGAAGCTTTCTTT
abundance: .; v_gene: TRBV5-4; len: 17; d_gene: TRBD1; j_gene: TRBJ1-1; CDR3aa: CASSLAPGQGSGTEAFF; CDR3nt: TGTGCCAGCAGCTTGGCTCCGGGACAGGGAAGCGGCACTGAAGCTTTCTTT
abundance: .; v_gene: TRBV6-1; len: 15; d_gene: TRBD1; j_gene: TRBJ1-1; CDR3aa: CASGDRGRGNTEAFF; CDR3nt: TGTGCCAGCGGGGACAGGGGGCGCGGTAACACTGAAGCTTTCTTT
abundance: .; v_gene: TRBV7-7; len: 15; d_gene: TRBD2; j_gene: TRBJ2-1; CDR3aa: CASSTSGGSYNEQFF; CDR3nt: TGTGCTAGCAGCACTAGCGGGGGCTCCTACAATGAGCAGTTCTTC
abundance: .; v_gene: TRBV5-5; len: 13; d_gene: .; j_gene: TRBJ1-2; CDR3aa: CASSLAGNYGYTF; CDR3nt: TGTGCCAGCAGCTTGGCAGGGAACTATGGCTACACCTTC
abundance: few; v_gene: TRBV5-4; len: 12; d_gene: .; j_gene: TRBJ1-2; CDR3aa: CAARTNNYGYTF; CDR3nt: TGTGCCGCTAGGACAAATAACTATGGCTACACCTTC
abundance: .; v_gene: TRBV28; len: 17; d_gene: TRBD1; j_gene: TRBJ1-1; CDR3aa: CASSRPYRDRGNTEAFF; CDR3nt: TGTGCCAGCAGCCGACCGTATAGGGACAGGGGGAATACTGAAGCTTTCTTT
abundance: .; v_gene: TRBV4-1; len: 16; d_gene: .; j_gene: TRBJ2-3; CDR3aa: CASSQAAGSSTDTQYF; CDR3nt: TGCGCCAGCAGCCAAGCTGCCGGGTCTAGCACAGATACGCAGTATTTT
abundance: .; v_gene: TRBV6-1; len: 15; d_gene: .; j_gene: TRBJ2-1; CDR3aa: CASSVQTQIYNEQFF; CDR3nt: TGTGCCAGCAGTGTCCAGACTCAAATTTACAATGAGCAGTTCTTC
abundance: .; v_gene: TRBV6-1; len: 14; d_gene: .; j_gene: TRBJ2-5; CDR3aa: CASTAAAGVETQYF; CDR3nt: TGTGCCAGCACCGCCGCGGCAGGGGTCGAGACCCAGTACTTC
abundance: .; v_gene: TRBV28; len: 15; d_gene: .; j_gene: TRBJ1-3; CDR3aa: CASSPGGQTGNTIYF; CDR3nt: TGTGCCAGCAGCCCGGGGGGTCAGACTGGAAACACCATATATTTT
abundance: .; v_gene: TRBV5-1; len: 16; d_gene: .; j_gene: TRBJ1-3; CDR3aa: CASSPESTRAGNTIYF; CDR3nt: TGCGCCAGCAGCCCCGAATCTACCAGGGCTGGAAACACCATATATTTT
abundance: .; v_gene: TRBV4-1; len: 14; d_gene: .; j_gene: TRBJ1-5; CDR3aa: CASSQVGPGSPQHF; CDR3nt: TGCGCCAGCAGCCAAGTTGGACCGGGGTCGCCCCAGCATTTT
abundance: .; v_gene: TRBV6-5; len: 15; d_gene: .; j_gene: TRBJ1-3; CDR3aa: CASRLRESGGNTIYF; CDR3nt: TGTGCCAGCAGGCTCCGGGAGTCGGGGGGAAACACCATATATTTT
abundance: .; v_gene: TRBV30; len: 14; d_gene: .; j_gene: TRBJ1-2; CDR3aa: CAWSARRGRDGYTF; CDR3nt: TGTGCCTGGAGCGCCCGTCGGGGTCGCGATGGCTACACCTTC
abundance: .; v_gene: TRBV9; len: 16; d_gene: .; j_gene: TRBJ1-6; CDR3aa: CASSFRDTLYNSPLHF; CDR3nt: TGTGCCAGCAGTTTCCGGGACACCCTCTATAATTCACCCCTCCACTTT
abundance: .; v_gene: TRBV7-9; len: 13; d_gene: .; j_gene: TRBJ2-5; CDR3aa: CASSFGNQETQYF; CDR3nt: TGTGCCAGCAGCTTCGGGAATCAAGAGACCCAGTACTTC
abundance: .; v_gene: TRBV11-3; len: 13; d_gene: .; j_gene: TRBJ2-1; CDR3aa: CASSHGTYNEQFF; CDR3nt: TGTGCCAGCAGCCACGGGACATACAATGAGCAGTTCTTC
abundance: .; v_gene: TRBV11-3; len: 15; d_gene: TRBD2; j_gene: TRBJ2-1; CDR3aa: CASSLELAGDNEQFF; CDR3nt: TGTGCCAGCAGCTTAGAACTAGCGGGAGACAATGAGCAGTTCTTC
abundance: .; v_gene: TRBV5-6; len: 13; d_gene: .; j_gene: TRBJ1-2; CDR3aa: CASSLRSNYGYTF; CDR3nt: TGTGCCAGCAGCCTACGGTCTAACTATGGCTACACCTTC
abundance: .; v_gene: TRBV18; len: 12; d_gene: TRBD1; j_gene: TRBJ1-3; CDR3aa: CAVTGAGNTIYF; CDR3nt: TGTGCCGTGACAGGGGCTGGAAACACCATATATTTT
abundance: .; v_gene: TRBV27; len: 19; d_gene: TRBD2; j_gene: TRBJ2-4; CDR3aa: CASSPMGGNNARAKNIQYF; CDR3nt: TGTGCCAGCAGCCCTATGGGAGGGAATAATGCCCGAGCCAAAAACATTCAGTACTTC
abundance: .; v_gene: TRBV5-8; len: 15; d_gene: .; j_gene: TRBJ1-1; CDR3aa: CASSSDLGRPTEAFF; CDR3nt: TGTGCCAGCAGCTCCGATTTGGGGCGGCCCACTGAAGCTTTCTTT
abundance: .; v_gene: TRBV5-1; len: 16; d_gene: TRBD1; j_gene: TRBJ2-5; CDR3aa: CASSEGGQGAQETQYF; CDR3nt: TGCGCCAGCAGTGAAGGGGGACAGGGGGCTCAGGAGACCCAGTACTTC
abundance: .; v_gene: TRBV7-9; len: 15; d_gene: TRBD2; j_gene: TRBJ2-1; CDR3aa: CASSLGGVSYNEQFF; CDR3nt: TGTGCCAGCAGCTTGGGGGGGGTCTCCTACAATGAGCAGTTCTTC
abundance: .; v_gene: TRBV28; len: 15; d_gene: .; j_gene: TRBJ1-3; CDR3aa: CASSWDTFSGNTIYF; CDR3nt: TGTGCCAGCAGTTGGGACACGTTCTCTGGAAACACCATATATTTT